This TCR beta chain was identified in a study of T cell repertoires in cytomegalovirus infection. Overall study: CMV epitopes used comprised recently identified HLA-C-restricted ones and well-studied HLA-B-restricted ones. CMV infection together with matching HLA type was indicated by public TCR beta signatures.

Findings of the study overall: Cumulative public TCR beta family frequency identified CMV carriers with the relevant HLA.

TCRdb recomputed calls from the reads with MiXCR, one row per CDR3 protein. The table includes approximately 910,000 distinct CDR3 sequences, around 31% detected once. With respect to this clonotype: The antigen is not known.

Germline lookup yields CDR1 MNHEY and CDR2 SMNVEV (reference sequence). The CDR3 is 14 residues long. The germline V and J ends were trimmed by 3 bases and 5 bases, with 13 bases remaining between them. Sequences were derived from cultured CD8+ T cells from PBMCs, sampled from culture after CMV antigen stimulation. The V gene is TRBV27, the J gene TRBJ1-1; D is unresolved. The TCR comes from a human donor in good health (CMV status not recorded). Some clones in this sample may be carry-over from other donors' samples. This CDR3 is CASSLGLPRTEAFF. CDR3 nucleotides: TGTGCCAGCAGTTTGGGCCTCCCTAGGACTGAAGCTTTCTTT.